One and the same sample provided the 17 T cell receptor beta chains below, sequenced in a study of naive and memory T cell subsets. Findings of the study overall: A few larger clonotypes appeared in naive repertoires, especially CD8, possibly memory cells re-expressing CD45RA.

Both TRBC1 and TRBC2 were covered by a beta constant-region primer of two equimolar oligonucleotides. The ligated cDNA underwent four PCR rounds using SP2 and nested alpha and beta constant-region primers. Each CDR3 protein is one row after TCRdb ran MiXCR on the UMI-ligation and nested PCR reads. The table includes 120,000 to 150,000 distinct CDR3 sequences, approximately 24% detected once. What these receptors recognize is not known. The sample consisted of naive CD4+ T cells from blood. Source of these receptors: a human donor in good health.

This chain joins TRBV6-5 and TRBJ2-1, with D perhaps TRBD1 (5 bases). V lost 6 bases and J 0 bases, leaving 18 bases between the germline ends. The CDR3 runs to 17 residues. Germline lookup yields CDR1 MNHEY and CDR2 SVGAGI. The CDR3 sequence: CASRARGQMSSYNEQFF. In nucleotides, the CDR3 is TGTGCCAGCAGGGCCCGAGGACAAATGAGCTCCTACAATGAGCAGTTCTTC.

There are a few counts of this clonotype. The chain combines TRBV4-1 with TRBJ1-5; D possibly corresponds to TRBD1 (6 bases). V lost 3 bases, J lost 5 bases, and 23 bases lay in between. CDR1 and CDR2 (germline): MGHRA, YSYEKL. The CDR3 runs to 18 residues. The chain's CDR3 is CASSHSDRRGASDQPQHF. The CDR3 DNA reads TGCGCCAGCAGCCACTCGGACAGACGCGGGGCGTCCGATCAGCCCCAGCATTTT.

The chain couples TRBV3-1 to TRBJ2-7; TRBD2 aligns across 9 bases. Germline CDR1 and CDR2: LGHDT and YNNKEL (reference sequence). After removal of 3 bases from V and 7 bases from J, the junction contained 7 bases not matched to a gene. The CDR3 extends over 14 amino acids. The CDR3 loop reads CASSHVAGAGEQYF. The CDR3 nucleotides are TGTGCCAGCAGCCACGTAGCGGGAGCGGGGGAGCAGTACTTC.

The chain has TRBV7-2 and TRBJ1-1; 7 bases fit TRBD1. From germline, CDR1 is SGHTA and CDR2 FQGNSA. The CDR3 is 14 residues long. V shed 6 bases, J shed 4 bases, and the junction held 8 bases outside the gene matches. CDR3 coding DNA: TGTGCCAGCAGAACCGGGACAGTAGGCACTGAAGCTTTCTTT. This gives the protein CASRTGTVGTEAFF.

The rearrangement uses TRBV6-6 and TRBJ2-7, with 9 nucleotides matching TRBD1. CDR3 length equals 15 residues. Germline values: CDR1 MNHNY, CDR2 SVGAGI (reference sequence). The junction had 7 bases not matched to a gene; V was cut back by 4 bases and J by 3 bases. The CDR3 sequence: CASSFPQGAGYEQYF. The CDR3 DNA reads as TGTGCCAGCAGTTTTCCACAGGGGGCCGGCTACGAGCAGTACTTC.

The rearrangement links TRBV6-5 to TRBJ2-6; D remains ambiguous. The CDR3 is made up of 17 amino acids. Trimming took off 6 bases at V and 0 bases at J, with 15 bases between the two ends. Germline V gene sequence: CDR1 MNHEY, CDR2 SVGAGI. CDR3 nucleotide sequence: TGTGCCAGCAGGAGCCGCCCTATAGACTCTGGGGCCAACGTCCTGACTTTC. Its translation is CASRSRPIDSGANVLTF.

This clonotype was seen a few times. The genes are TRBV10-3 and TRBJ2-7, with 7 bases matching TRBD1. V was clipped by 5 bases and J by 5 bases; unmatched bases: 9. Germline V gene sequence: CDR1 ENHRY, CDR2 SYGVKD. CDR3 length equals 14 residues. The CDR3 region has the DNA TGTGCCATCAGTCGAAACCGGGACAGTCACGAGCAGTACTTC. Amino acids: CAISRNRDSHEQYF.

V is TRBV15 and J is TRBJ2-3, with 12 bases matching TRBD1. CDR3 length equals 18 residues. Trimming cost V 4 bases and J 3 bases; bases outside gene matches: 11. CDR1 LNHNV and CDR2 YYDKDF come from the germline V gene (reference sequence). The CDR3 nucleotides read TGTGCCACCAGCACGTCCCGGGACAGGGGGCGCTTTACAGATACGCAGTATTTT. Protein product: CATSTSRDRGRFTDTQYF.

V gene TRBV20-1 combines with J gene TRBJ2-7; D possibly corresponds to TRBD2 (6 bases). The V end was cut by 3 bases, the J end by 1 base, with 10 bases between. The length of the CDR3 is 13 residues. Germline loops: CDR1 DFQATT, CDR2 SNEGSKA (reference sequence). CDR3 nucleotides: TGCAGTGCTAGTGTAGCGGAATCCTACGAGCAGTACTTC. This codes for CSASVAESYEQYF.

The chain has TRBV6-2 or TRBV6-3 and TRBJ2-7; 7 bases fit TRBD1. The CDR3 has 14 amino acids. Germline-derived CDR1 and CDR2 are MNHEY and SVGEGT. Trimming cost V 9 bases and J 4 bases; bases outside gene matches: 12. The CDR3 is CASRDPTGWYEQYF. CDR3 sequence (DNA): TGTGCCAGTCGGGACCCGACAGGGTGGTACGAGCAGTACTTC.

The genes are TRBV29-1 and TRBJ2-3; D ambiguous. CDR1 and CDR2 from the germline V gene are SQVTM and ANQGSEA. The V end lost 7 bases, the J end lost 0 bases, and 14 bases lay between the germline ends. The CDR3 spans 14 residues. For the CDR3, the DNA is TGCAGCGGCGATGGCGGCTCTAGCACAGATACGCAGTATTTT. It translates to CSGDGGSSTDTQYF.

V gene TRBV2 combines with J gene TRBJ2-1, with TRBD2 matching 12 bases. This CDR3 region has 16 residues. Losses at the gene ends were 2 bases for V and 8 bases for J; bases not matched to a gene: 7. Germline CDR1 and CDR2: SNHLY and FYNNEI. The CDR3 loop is CASSESPSGRVDEQFF. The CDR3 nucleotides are TGTGCCAGCAGTGAAAGCCCTAGCGGGAGGGTGGATGAGCAGTTCTTC.

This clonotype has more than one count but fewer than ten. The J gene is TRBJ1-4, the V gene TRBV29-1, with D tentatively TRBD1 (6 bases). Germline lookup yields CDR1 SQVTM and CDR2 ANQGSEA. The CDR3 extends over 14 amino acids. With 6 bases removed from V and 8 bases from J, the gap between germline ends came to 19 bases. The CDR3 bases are TGCAGCGTGACCCCACAGGGCAGGGGAGAAAAACTGTTTTTT. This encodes CSVTPQGRGEKLFF.

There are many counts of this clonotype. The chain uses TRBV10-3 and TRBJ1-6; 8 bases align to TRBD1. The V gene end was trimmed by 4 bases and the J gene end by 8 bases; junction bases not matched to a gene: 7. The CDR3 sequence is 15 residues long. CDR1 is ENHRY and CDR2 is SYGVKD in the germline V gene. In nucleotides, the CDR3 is TGTGCCATCAGTGGCGGACAGGGCAACGATTCACCCCTCCACTTT. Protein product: CAISGGQGNDSPLHF.

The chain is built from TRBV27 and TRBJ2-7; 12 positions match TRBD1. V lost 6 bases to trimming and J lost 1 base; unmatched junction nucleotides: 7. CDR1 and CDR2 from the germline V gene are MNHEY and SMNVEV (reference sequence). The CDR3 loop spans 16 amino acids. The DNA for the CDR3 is TGTGCCAGCAGGGGACAGGGGGCGGTAAGGTCCTACGAGCAGTACTTC. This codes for CASRGQGAVRSYEQYF.

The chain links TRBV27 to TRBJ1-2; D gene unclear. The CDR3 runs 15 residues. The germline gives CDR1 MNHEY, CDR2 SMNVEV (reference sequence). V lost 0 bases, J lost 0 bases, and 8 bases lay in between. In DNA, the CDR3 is TGTGCCAGCAGTTTATCGGCACCAGCTAACTATGGCTACACCTTC. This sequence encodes CASSLSAPANYGYTF.

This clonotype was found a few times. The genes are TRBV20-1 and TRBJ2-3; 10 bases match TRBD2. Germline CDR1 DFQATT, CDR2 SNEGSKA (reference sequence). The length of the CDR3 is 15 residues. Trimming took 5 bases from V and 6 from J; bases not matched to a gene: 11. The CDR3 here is CSAWTSGSYRDTQYF. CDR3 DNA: TGCAGTGCTTGGACTAGCGGTTCTTATCGGGATACGCAGTATTTT.